These T cell receptor beta chains were read from a single sample in a study of OX40 agonist ivuxolimab in advanced cancers. The data were produced by immunoSEQ multiplex PCR, yet TCRdb's version contains in-frame clones alone and is incomplete. Here the sample spans about 43,000 clones, roughly 86% being singletons. This material consisted of CD4+ or CD8+ T cells sorted from blood, taken in a trial of the OX40 agonist ivuxolimab. The receptor source for this set is an adult with an advanced solid tumor such as melanoma, head and neck, liver or kidney cancer. CDR3s include the opening cysteine and the closing phenylalanine or tryptophan. The D gene is left open where the match is weak. Size is omitted from some rows. Given values are once, few, many or a class for expanded clones.

J	size	V	D	DNA	CDR3
TRBJ2-5	-	TRBV4-1	-	TGCGCCAGCAGCCACCTGGACGGAGAAGAGACCCAGTACTTC	CASSHLDGEETQYF
TRBJ1-2	-	TRBV7-8	-	TGTGCCAGCAGCTTAGTGACCCAAGCTAACTATGGCTACACCTTC	CASSLVTQANYGYTF
TRBJ2-7	-	TRBV7-9	TRBD2	TGTGCCAGCAGCTTAAGCGGGGGCGACGAGCAGTACTTC	CASSLSGGDEQYF
TRBJ2-7	-	TRBV7-9	TRBD1	TGTGCCAGCAGGTCCGGCGACAGGGCATCCTACGAGCAGTACTTC	CASRSGDRASYEQYF
TRBJ2-3	-	TRBV28	-	TGTGCCAGCAGCCGCGGAACTAGCACAGATACGCAGTATTTT	CASSRGTSTDTQYF
TRBJ1-1	-	TRBV5-1	TRBD1	TGCGCCAGCATATCAGGGGGTGAAGCTTTCTTT	CASISGGEAFF
TRBJ2-2	-	TRBV6-5	TRBD1	TGTGCCAGCAGTTACGGCAGGGGGCGTTACGGGGAGCTGTTTTTT	CASSYGRGRYGELFF
TRBJ2-1	medium-sized	TRBV6-4	TRBD2	TGTGCCAGCAGTGACCAACCTAGCGGGGGGGATGAGCAGTTCTTC	CASSDQPSGGDEQFF
TRBJ2-2	-	TRBV4-1	-	TGCGCCAGCCAAGCAGTCACCGGGGAGCTGTTTTTT	CASQAVTGELFF
TRBJ1-6	few	TRBV5-1	-	TGCGCCAGCAGCTCACCAGGGTCACCCCTCCACTTT	CASSSPGSPLHF
TRBJ2-1	-	TRBV6-4	TRBD2	TGTGCCAGCAGTGAGATAGCGGGAGGGTACAATGAGCAGTTCTTC	CASSEIAGGYNEQFF
TRBJ2-7	few	TRBV5-5	-	TGTGCCAGCAGCTCAGGCCGGGACACAGACTACGAGCAGTACTTC	CASSSGRDTDYEQYF
TRBJ2-7	-	TRBV2	-	TGTGCCAGCAGTGATAGGGGGGGGAACGAGCAGTACTTC	CASSDRGGNEQYF
TRBJ1-6	-	TRBV5-6	TRBD1	TGTGCCAGCAGCTTGGTTGAGACAAGGGGGCCCTCACCCCTCCACTTT	CASSLVETRGPSPLHF
TRBJ1-1	few	TRBV5-4	-	TGTGCCAGCAGCTTGCAGGGGCCCCCTGAAGCTTTCTTT	CASSLQGPPEAFF
TRBJ2-2	-	TRBV7-9	-	TGTGCCAGCAGCCCTACCGGGACGAAGAACACCGGGGAGCTGTTTTTT	CASSPTGTKNTGELFF
TRBJ2-1	-	TRBV11-2	TRBD2	TGTGCCAGCAGCCCCCCGGGACTAGCGGGATCGGCTGAGCAGTTCTTC	CASSPPGLAGSAEQFF
TRBJ2-3	-	TRBV5-1	-	TGCGCCAGCAGGGCGATAGAACAGGGCACAGATACGCAGTATTTT	CASRAIEQGTDTQYF
TRBJ1-1	-	TRBV4-1	TRBD1	TGCGCCAGCAGCCAAGGCGGTGGACAGGGGGACACTGAAGCTTTCTTT	CASSQGGGQGDTEAFF
TRBJ2-5	-	TRBV5-1	TRBD1	TGCGCCAGCAGCTACACCACAGGGGGGTTAGAGACCCAGTACTTC	CASSYTTGGLETQYF
TRBJ1-5	-	TRBV19	-	TGTGCCAGTAGTATAGAATGGGCAGGGGATCAGCCCCAGCATTTT	CASSIEWAGDQPQHF
TRBJ2-7	-	TRBV29-1	-	TGCAGCGTTCGTGGCGGAAGCTCCTACGAGCAGTACTTC	CSVRGGSSYEQYF
TRBJ1-6	-	TRBV28	-	TGTGCCAGCAGTTTGGCTACCGCGAGCCTTATTGGGGCCCTCCACTTT	CASSLATASLIGALHF
TRBJ1-1	-	TRBV19	-	TGTGCCAGTAGTAATGGAAACACTGAAGCTTTCTTT	CASSNGNTEAFF
TRBJ2-1	-	TRBV19	TRBD1	TGTGCCAGTAGTCCCCCTGGACAGGGGACATACAATGAGCAGTTCTTC	CASSPPGQGTYNEQFF
TRBJ1-2	few	TRBV5-1	-	TGCGCCAGCAGTGGGGATTTCCCTAACTATGGCTACACCTTC	CASSGDFPNYGYTF
TRBJ2-5	-	TRBV28	-	TGTGCCAGCAGTTTCTCGTTCGAGGACCAGTACTTC	CASSFSFEDQYF
TRBJ2-1	-	TRBV7-8	TRBD1	TGTGCCAGCAGCTTAGAGACAGGGGCCTACAATGAGCAGTTCTTC	CASSLETGAYNEQFF
TRBJ1-1	once	TRBV27	TRBD1	TGTGCCAGCAGCAAACCGGGACAGGGGATTAACACTGAAGCTTTCTTT	CASSKPGQGINTEAFF
TRBJ2-3	-	TRBV2	-	TGTGCCAGCAGCCCCCGGGACGGCACAGATACGCAGTATTTT	CASSPRDGTDTQYF
TRBJ2-5	-	TRBV27	-	TGTGCCAGCAAAAGACTTGGGGAGACCCAGTACTTC	CASKRLGETQYF
TRBJ1-2	-	TRBV2	-	TGTGCCAGCAAGGGGAGGCAGTATGGCTACACCTTC	CASKGRQYGYTF
TRBJ1-2	once	TRBV9	TRBD1	TGTGCCAGCAGCGACCCCCCAGACAGGGATCACTATGGCTACACCTTC	CASSDPPDRDHYGYTF
TRBJ2-5	-	TRBV9	-	TGTGCCAGCAGCGTATTCCCCGAGGGAGAAGAGACCCAGTACTTC	CASSVFPEGEETQYF
TRBJ1-1	-	TRBV28	-	TGTGCCAGCAGGCTAGCTATTGGGAGGTGGGCTGAAGCTTTCTTT	CASRLAIGRWAEAFF
TRBJ2-7	-	TRBV7-8	-	TGTGCCAGCAGCTTAGCGCTGCATGACTACGAGCAGTACTTC	CASSLALHDYEQYF
TRBJ2-3	-	TRBV30	-	TGTGCCTGGAGTGCATCAGGGAGAGATACGCAGTATTTT	CAWSASGRDTQYF
TRBJ2-1	-	TRBV5-4	TRBD1	TGTGCCAGCAGCCTGCCTGGACAGGGTCCCTACAATGAGCAGTTCTTC	CASSLPGQGPYNEQFF
TRBJ1-4	-	TRBV5-4	TRBD1	TGTGCCAGCAGCCAGGGGGGCGACGGGAATGAAAAACTGTTTTTT	CASSQGGDGNEKLFF
TRBJ2-5	-	TRBV18	-	TGTGCCAGCTCCCCCGCACAGGGTCAAGAGACCCAGTACTTC	CASSPAQGQETQYF
TRBJ1-2	-	TRBV6-1	TRBD1	TGTGCCAGCAGTGGGACAGGGGTAGGCTACACCTTC	CASSGTGVGYTF
TRBJ2-4	-	TRBV7-9	-	TGTGCCAGCAGATCTCTAAGGGGCATTCAGTACTTC	CASRSLRGIQYF
TRBJ2-1	-	TRBV5-6	-	TGTGCCAGCACATGGGCCTGGAGGGAGGATGAGCAGTTCTTC	CASTWAWREDEQFF
TRBJ2-2	-	TRBV7-2	-	TGTGCCAGCAGCATTTTTTACACCGGGGAGCTGTTTTTT	CASSIFYTGELFF
TRBJ2-1	-	TRBV6-5	-	TGTGCCAGCAGTTACTCCAATTCCGGCTACAATGAGCAGTTCTTC	CASSYSNSGYNEQFF
TRBJ2-3	-	TRBV5-6	-	TGTGCCAGCAGCTTGAGCCGGCTCGCCGTCTTCACAGATACGCAGTATTTT	CASSLSRLAVFTDTQYF
TRBJ2-3	-	TRBV5-4	-	TGTGCCAGCAGCTTGGCGGGGGCCACAGATACGCAGTATTTT	CASSLAGATDTQYF
TRBJ1-1	-	TRBV5-4	TRBD1	TGTGCCAGCAGCTTGGGTGGGACAGGACTGAACACTGAAGCTTTCTTT	CASSLGGTGLNTEAFF
TRBJ2-3	-	TRBV4-1	TRBD2	TGCGCCAGCAGCCCAGGACTAGCGGGAGGTGGAGGTACGCAGTATTTT	CASSPGLAGGGGTQYF
TRBJ2-7	-	TRBV9	-	TGTGCCAGCAGCGTCGGGGGAACCTACGAGCAGTACTTC	CASSVGGTYEQYF
TRBJ2-3	-	TRBV27	-	TGTGCCAGCAGTCCACCGGCTAGCGGCACAGATACGCAGTATTTT	CASSPPASGTDTQYF
TRBJ2-3	-	TRBV4-1	-	TGCGCCAGCAGCCACCCCCGAGAGAGACAGGAAGACACAGATACGCAGTATTTT	CASSHPRERQEDTDTQYF
TRBJ1-1	-	TRBV30	-	TGTGCCTGGAGAAATCCTTCGGGGACTGAAGCTTTCTTT	CAWRNPSGTEAFF
TRBJ1-1	-	TRBV30	TRBD1	TGTGCCTGGATGAATCCCACAGGGGGCCCTCTTGGGTCTCCAATGAACACTGAAGCTTTCTTT	CAWMNPTGGPLGSPMNTEAFF
TRBJ2-1	-	TRBV28	-	TGTGCCAGCAACCCCCGACTGAAGTCCTACAATGAGCAGTTCTTC	CASNPRLKSYNEQFF
TRBJ1-2	-	TRBV27	-	TGTGCCAGCAGTTTTGTGGGGAACTATGGCTACACCTTC	CASSFVGNYGYTF
TRBJ2-7	-	TRBV27	-	TGTGCCAGCAGTTTAGGGACTGACTACGAGCAGTACTTC	CASSLGTDYEQYF
TRBJ2-2	-	TRBV29-1	-	TGCAGCGTTGAAGGGGCCTCGAACACCGGGGAGCTGTTTTTT	CSVEGASNTGELFF
TRBJ2-1	few	TRBV14	-	TGTGCCAGCAGCCAAGGCTATGAGCAGTTCTTC	CASSQGYEQFF
TRBJ1-2	-	TRBV5-8	TRBD1	TGTGCCAGCAGCTTCCGGGACAGGGCGGAAGGCTACACCTTC	CASSFRDRAEGYTF